These T cell receptor beta chains were read from a single sample in a study of a mutant IDH1 vaccine in newly diagnosed glioma. Clones were sequenced by immunoSEQ multiplex PCR, and TCRdb holds only the in-frame ones, with some missing. The sample yields about 46,000 clones, roughly 89% seen once. The material was PBMCs, obtained from a glioma patient treated with radiotherapy, temozolomide or both. The receptors come from a middle-aged man with glioma. Each CDR3 is given with its conserved first and last residue. D genes are given only for firm matches. Rows may omit the clone size; those that give it use once, few, many or a size class.

>TRBV5-1|NA|TRBJ1-4|14|NA
CASSLAASNEKLFF
TGCGCCAGCAGCTTGGCAGCCTCTAATGAAAAACTGTTTTTT
>TRBV7-2|NA|TRBJ2-5|16|NA
CASSLAGVGGQETQYF
TGTGCCAGCAGCTTAGCCGGAGTAGGAGGCCAAGAGACCCAGTACTTC
>TRBV28|TRBD1|TRBJ1-5|13|NA
CASIGQGYQPQHF
TGTGCCAGCATTGGACAGGGGTATCAGCCCCAGCATTTT
>TRBV5-1|TRBD1|TRBJ1-2|16|NA
CASSAGTGGAIYGYTF
TGCGCCAGCAGCGCCGGAACAGGGGGCGCAATCTATGGCTACACCTTC
>TRBV6-4|NA|TRBJ2-7|17|NA
CARRGTRPPGGSYEQYF
TGTGCCAGGAGGGGGACAAGGCCCCCTGGGGGGTCCTACGAGCAGTACTTC
>TRBV29-1|TRBD2|TRBJ2-7|15|NA
CSVVVLAGVQNEQYF
TGCAGCGTTGTAGTACTAGCGGGAGTACAAAACGAGCAGTACTTC
>TRBV19|NA|TRBJ1-1|12|NA
CASSMRAGRAFF
TGTGCCAGTAGTATGAGGGCGGGCCGAGCTTTCTTT
>TRBV7-2|NA|TRBJ2-5|15|once
CASSFSSVPQETQYF
TGTGCCAGCAGCTTTTCTAGCGTGCCACAAGAGACCCAGTACTTC
>TRBV19|TRBD1|TRBJ1-2|17|NA
CASSILQGANTNYGYTF
TGTGCCAGTAGTATACTTCAGGGGGCCAATACTAACTATGGCTACACCTTC
>TRBV18|NA|TRBJ2-3|16|NA
CASSPPWEISTDTQYF
TGTGCCAGCTCACCACCGTGGGAGATTAGCACAGATACGCAGTATTTT
>TRBV19|NA|TRBJ2-5|14|NA
CASSVGTAKETQYF
TGTGCCAGTAGTGTCGGGACTGCTAAAGAGACCCAGTACTTC
>TRBV7-9|NA|TRBJ2-3|13|NA
CASINENTDTQYF
TGTGCCAGCATCAACGAGAACACAGATACGCAGTATTTT
>TRBV10-3|NA|TRBJ2-7|13|NA
CAISPTDTYEQYF
TGTGCCATCAGTCCGACGGATACCTACGAGCAGTACTTC
>TRBV7-8|NA|TRBJ1-2|14|NA
CASSGSGVPYGYTF
TGTGCCAGCAGCGGGTCAGGGGTGCCCTATGGCTACACCTTC
>TRBV15|TRBD1|TRBJ2-7|15|NA
CATSQYEQGFGEQYF
TGTGCCACCAGCCAATACGAACAGGGGTTTGGCGAGCAGTACTTC
>TRBV4-3|NA|TRBJ2-7|17|NA
CASSQGLLGLNSYEQYF
TGCGCCAGCAGCCAAGGGCTGTTGGGACTGAACTCCTACGAGCAGTACTTC